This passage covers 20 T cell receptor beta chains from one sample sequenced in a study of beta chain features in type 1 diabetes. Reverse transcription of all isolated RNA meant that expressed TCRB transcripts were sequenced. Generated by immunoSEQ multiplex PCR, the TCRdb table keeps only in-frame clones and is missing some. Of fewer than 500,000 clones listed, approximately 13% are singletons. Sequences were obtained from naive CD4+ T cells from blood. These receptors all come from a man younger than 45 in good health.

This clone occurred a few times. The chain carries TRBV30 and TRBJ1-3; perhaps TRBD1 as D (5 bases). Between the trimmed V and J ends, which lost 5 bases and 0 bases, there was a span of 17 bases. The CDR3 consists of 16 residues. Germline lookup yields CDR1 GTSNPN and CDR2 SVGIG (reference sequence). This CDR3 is CAWSDRDPSSGNTIYF. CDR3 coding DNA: TGTGCCTGGTCCGACCGGGACCCGAGCTCTGGAAACACCATATATTTT.

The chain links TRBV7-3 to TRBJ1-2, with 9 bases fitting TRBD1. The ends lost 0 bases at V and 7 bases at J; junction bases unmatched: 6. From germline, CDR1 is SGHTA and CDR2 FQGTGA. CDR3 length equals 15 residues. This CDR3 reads CASSLTDRGHGGYTF. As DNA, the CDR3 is TGTGCCAGCAGCTTAACGGACAGGGGACACGGTGGCTACACCTTC.

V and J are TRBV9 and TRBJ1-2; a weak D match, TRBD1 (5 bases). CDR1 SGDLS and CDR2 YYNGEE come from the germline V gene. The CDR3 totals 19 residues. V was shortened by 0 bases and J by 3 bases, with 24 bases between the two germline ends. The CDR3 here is CASSVVGEPGLLQHYGYTF. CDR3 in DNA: TGTGCCAGCAGCGTAGTAGGGGAGCCGGGACTCCTACAACACTATGGCTACACCTTC.

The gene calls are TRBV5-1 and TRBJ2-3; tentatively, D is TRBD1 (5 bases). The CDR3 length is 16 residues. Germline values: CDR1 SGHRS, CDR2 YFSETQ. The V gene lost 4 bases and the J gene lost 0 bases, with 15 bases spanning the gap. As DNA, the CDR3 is TGCGCCAGCAGCCCAGATCAGGGCGGAAGCACAGATACGCAGTATTTT. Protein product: CASSPDQGGSTDTQYF. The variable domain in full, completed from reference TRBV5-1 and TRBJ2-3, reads KAGVTQTPRYLIKTRGQQVTLSCSPISGHRSVSWYQQTPGQGLQFLFEYFSETQRNKGNFPGRFSGRQFSNSRSEMNVSTLELGDSALYLCASSPDQGGSTDTQYFGPGTRLTVL.

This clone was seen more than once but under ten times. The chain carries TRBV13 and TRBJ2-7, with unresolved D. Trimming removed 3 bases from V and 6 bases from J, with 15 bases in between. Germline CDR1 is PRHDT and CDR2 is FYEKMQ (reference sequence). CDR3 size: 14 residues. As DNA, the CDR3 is TGTGCCAGCAGCTTTTTCGGCAGGAGAGGCGAGCAGTACTTC. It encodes CASSFFGRRGEQYF.

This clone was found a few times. The CDR3 reads CASSQDYV. CDR3 in DNA: TGTGCCAGCAGCCAGGATTACGTC. This chain connects TRBV5-6 to TRBJ2-7; D gene uncertain. The CDR3 sequence is 8 residues long. Germline V gives CDR1 SGHDT, CDR2 YYEEEE. V was cut by 4 bases and J by 13 bases, with 6 bases left in between.

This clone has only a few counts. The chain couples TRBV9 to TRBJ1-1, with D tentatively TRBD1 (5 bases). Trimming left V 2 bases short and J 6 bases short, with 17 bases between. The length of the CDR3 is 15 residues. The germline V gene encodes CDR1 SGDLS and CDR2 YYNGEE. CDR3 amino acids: CASSVGWGIRSEAFF. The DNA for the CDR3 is TGTGCCAGCAGCGTTGGTTGGGGGATTCGCTCTGAAGCTTTCTTT.

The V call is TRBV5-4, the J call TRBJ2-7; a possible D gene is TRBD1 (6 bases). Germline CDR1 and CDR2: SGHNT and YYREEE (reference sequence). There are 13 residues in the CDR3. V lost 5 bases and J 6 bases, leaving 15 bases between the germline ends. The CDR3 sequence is CASSRNQGSEQYF. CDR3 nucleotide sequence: TGTGCCAGCAGTCGTAATCAGGGGAGCGAGCAGTACTTC.

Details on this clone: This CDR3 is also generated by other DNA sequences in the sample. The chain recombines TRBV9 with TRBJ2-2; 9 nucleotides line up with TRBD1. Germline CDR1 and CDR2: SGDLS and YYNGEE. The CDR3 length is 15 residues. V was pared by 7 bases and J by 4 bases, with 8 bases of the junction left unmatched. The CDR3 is CASDRTGALTGELFF. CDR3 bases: TGTGCCAGCGACCGGACAGGGGCTCTCACCGGGGAGCTGTTTTTT.

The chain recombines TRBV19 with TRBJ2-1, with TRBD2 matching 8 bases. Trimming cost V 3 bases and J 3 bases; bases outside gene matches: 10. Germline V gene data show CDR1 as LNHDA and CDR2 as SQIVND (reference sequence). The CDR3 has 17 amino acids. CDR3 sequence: CASSIRGIAGIYNEQFF. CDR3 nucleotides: TGTGCCAGTAGTATTCGGGGGATAGCGGGAATCTACAATGAGCAGTTCTTC.

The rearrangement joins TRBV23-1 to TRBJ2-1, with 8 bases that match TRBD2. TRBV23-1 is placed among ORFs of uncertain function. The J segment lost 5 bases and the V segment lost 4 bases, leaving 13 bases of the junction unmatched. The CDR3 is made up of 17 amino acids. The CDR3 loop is CASSPTPGLEFDNEQFF. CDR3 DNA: TGCGCCAGCAGTCCTACACCGGGACTAGAGTTTGACAATGAGCAGTTCTTC.

The CDR3 coding sequence is TGTGCCAGCAGTCAGGGTCGGGATGAAAAACTGTTTTTT. This codes for CASSQGRDEKLFF. V is TRBV6-6 and J is TRBJ1-4, with D perhaps matching TRBD1 (5 bases). Germline CDR1 and CDR2: MNHNY and SVGAGI (reference sequence). V lost 5 bases, J lost 6 bases, and 10 bases lay in between. This CDR3 region has 13 residues.

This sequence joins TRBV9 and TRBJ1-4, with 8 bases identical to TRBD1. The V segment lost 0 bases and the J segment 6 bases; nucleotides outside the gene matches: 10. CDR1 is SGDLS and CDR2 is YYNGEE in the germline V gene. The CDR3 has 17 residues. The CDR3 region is CASSVGQGMLRDEKLFF. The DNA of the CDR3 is TGTGCCAGCAGCGTAGGACAGGGGATGCTTCGGGATGAAAAACTGTTTTTT.

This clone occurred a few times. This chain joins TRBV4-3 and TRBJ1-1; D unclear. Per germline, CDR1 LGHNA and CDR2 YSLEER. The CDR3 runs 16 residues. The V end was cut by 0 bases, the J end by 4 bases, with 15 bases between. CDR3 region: CASSQDHGLLSTEAFF. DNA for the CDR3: TGCGCCAGCAGCCAAGATCATGGGTTGTTGAGCACTGAAGCTTTCTTT.

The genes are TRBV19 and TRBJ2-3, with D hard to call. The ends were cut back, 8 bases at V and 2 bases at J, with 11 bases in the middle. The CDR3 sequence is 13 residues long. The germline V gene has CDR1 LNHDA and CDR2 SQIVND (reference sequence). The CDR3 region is CASGGSYTDTQYF. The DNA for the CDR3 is TGTGCCAGTGGCGGCAGTTACACAGATACGCAGTATTTT.

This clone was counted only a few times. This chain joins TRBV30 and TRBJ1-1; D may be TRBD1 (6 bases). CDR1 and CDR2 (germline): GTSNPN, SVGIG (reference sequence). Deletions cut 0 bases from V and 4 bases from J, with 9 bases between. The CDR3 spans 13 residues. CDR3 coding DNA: TGTGCCTGGAGTGTTTGGGGGGCCACTGAAGCTTTCTTT. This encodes CAWSVWGATEAFF.

This CDR3 reads CASSLGQSSYEQYF. The CDR3 coding sequence is TGTGCCAGCAGCCTTGGACAGAGCTCCTACGAGCAGTACTTC. The chain employs TRBV9 and TRBJ2-7; a possible D gene is TRBD1 (6 bases). This CDR3 has 14 residues. Per germline, CDR1 SGDLS and CDR2 YYNGEE. V lost 4 bases, J lost 0 bases, and 11 bases lay in between. Together with reference TRBV9 and TRBJ2-7, the CDR3 gives the full variable domain: DSGVTQTPKHLITATGQRVTLRCSPRSGDLSVYWYQQSLDQGLQFLIQYYNGEERAKGNILERFSAQQFPDLHSELNLSSLELGDSALYFCASSLGQSSYEQYFGPGTRLTVT.

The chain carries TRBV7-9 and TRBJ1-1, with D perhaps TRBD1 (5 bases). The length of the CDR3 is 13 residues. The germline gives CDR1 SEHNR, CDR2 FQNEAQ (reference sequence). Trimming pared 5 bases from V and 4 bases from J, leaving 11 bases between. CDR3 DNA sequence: TGTGCCAGCAGCATAAGGGGTAGCACTGAAGCTTTCTTT. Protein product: CASSIRGSTEAFF.

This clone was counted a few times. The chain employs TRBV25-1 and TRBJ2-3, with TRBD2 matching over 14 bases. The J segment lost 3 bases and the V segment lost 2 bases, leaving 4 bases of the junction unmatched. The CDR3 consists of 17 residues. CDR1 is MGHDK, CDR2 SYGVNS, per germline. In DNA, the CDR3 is TGTGCCAGCAGTGAAGCCCGACTAGCGGGGGGGACAGATACGCAGTATTTT. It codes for CASSEARLAGGTDTQYF.

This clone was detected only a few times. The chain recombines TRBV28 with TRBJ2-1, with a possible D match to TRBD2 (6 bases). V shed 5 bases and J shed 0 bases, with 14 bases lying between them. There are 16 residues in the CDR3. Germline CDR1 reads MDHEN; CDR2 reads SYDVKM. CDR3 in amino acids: CASSPTRGSSYNEQFF. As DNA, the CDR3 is TGTGCCAGCAGTCCCACTCGGGGGAGCTCCTACAATGAGCAGTTCTTC.